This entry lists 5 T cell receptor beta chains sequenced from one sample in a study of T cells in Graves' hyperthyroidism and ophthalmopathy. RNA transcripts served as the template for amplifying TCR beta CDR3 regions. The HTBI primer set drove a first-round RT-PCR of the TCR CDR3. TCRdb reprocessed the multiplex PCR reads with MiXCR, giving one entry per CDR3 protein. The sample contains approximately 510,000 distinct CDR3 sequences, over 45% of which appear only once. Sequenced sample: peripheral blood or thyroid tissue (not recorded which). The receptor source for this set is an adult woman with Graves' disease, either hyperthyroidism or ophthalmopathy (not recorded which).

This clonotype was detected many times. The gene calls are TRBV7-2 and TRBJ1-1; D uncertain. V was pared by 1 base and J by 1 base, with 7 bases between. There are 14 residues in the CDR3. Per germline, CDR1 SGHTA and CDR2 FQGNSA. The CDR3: CASSLGIWNTEAFF. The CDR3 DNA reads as TGTGCCAGCAGCTTAGGAATTTGGAACACTGAAGCTTTCTTT. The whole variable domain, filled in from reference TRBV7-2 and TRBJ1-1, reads GAGVSQSPSNKVTEKGKDVELRCDPISGHTALYWYRQSLGQGLEFLIYFQGNSAPDKSGLPSDRFSAERTGGSVSTLTIQRTQQEDSAVYLCASSLGIWNTEAFFGQGTRLTVV.

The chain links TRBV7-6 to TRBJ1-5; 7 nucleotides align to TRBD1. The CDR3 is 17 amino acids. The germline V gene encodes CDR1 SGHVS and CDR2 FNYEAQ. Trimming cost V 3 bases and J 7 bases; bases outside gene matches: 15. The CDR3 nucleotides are TGTGCCAGCAGCTTTGGTGCAACGGGACAGTCCGAACAGCCCCAGCATTTT. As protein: CASSFGATGQSEQPQHF.

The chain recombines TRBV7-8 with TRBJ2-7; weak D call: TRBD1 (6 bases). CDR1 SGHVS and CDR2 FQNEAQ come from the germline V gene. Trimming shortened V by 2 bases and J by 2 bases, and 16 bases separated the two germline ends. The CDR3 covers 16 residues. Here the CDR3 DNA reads TGTGCCAGCAGCTTACAGACAGGCATGCTGACCTACGAGCAGTACTTC. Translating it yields CASSLQTGMLTYEQYF.

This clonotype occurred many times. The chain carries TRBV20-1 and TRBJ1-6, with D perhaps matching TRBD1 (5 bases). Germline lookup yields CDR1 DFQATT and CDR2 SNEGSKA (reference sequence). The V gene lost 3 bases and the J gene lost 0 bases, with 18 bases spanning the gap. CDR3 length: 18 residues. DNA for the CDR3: TGCAGTGCTAGGGGCCGGGGCGGCATTAGCTCCTATAATTCACCCCTCCACTTT. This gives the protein CSARGRGGISSYNSPLHF.

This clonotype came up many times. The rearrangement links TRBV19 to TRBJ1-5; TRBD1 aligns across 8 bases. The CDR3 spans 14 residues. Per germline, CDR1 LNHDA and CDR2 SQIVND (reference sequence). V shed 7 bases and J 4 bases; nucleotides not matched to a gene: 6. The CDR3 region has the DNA TGTGCCAGTACCCCAGACAGGGGAAATCAGCCCCAGCATTTT. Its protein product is CASTPDRGNQPQHF.